These 3 T cell receptor beta chains were sequenced from one sample in a study of neurological immune-mediated disorders. The time point: longitudinal time-point 3. TCRdb ran MiXCR on the 5' RACE reads and lists one entry per CDR3 protein. The table records under 100,000 distinct CDR3 sequences, around 4.7% of them present only once. Input material: PBMCs. These receptors all stem from a woman aged 55-69 years with multiple sclerosis.

This clonotype was seen repeatedly, ten times or more. The J gene is TRBJ2-2, the V gene TRBV6-1, with D unresolved. CDR3 length: 13 amino acids. V was trimmed by 5 bases and J by 6 bases, leaving 10 bases between them. Germline V gene data show CDR1 as MNHNS and CDR2 as SASEGT. CDR3 in amino acids: CASSIRGAGELFF. CDR3 coding DNA: TGTGCCAGCAGTATCCGAGGAGCCGGGGAGCTGTTTTTT.

This clonotype has a count of ten or more. This chain uses TRBV5-1 with TRBJ1-1, with 9 bases aligning to TRBD1. This CDR3 has 15 residues. Trimming took 0 bases from V and 4 from J; bases not matched to a gene: 4. CDR1 and CDR2 from the germline V gene are SGHRS and YFSETQ. DNA of the CDR3: TGCGCCAGCAGCTTGGGGGACAGGGCGGGCACTGAAGCTTTCTTT. Its translation is CASSLGDRAGTEAFF.

This clonotype was detected many times. The rearrangement links TRBV28 to TRBJ1-2, with 9 positions matching TRBD1. The germline CDR1 and CDR2 sequences are MDHEN and SYDVKM. This CDR3 contains 14 residues. J lost 8 bases, V lost 2 bases, and 6 bases had no gene match. The CDR3 here is CASSLGWDRVGYTF. CDR3 DNA: TGTGCCAGCAGTTTAGGGTGGGACAGGGTCGGCTACACCTTC.